The sequence of this TCR beta chain was determined in a study of a mutant IDH1 vaccine in newly diagnosed glioma. Across the study: Vaccination of patients was performed eight times, in weeks 1, 3, 5, 7, 11, 15, 19 and 23. Those enrolled had earlier been treated with radiotherapy, temozolomide, or both, mostly both.

The time point: week 11, during vaccination. Vaccination used 300 ug of mutant IDH1 20-mer peptide per dose, with topical imiquimod. The study enrolled donors with new WHO grade 3 or 4 IDH1-mutant, ATRX-lost astrocytomas. Generated by immunoSEQ multiplex PCR, the TCRdb table keeps only in-frame clones and is missing some. The data show around 57,000 clones, roughly 90% seen once. V gave up 8 bases and J gave up 2 bases, with 16 bases separating them. The CDR3 has 15 amino acids. CDR1 and CDR2 (germline): MNHEY, SMNVEV (reference sequence). Concerning this clone itself: Its specificity is not known.

Regarding the study as a whole: The vaccine induced immune responses, and these occurred in around 93% of patients.

This chain links TRBV27 with TRBJ1-5, with D uncertain. Material: PBMCs, obtained from a glioma patient whose treatment included an IDH1 peptide vaccine. This sequence was found in a middle-aged man with glioma. The CDR3, as DNA: TGTGCCAGCCGACCCCCGGTGCTGGGCAATCAGCCCCAGCATTTT. As protein: CASRPPVLGNQPQHF.